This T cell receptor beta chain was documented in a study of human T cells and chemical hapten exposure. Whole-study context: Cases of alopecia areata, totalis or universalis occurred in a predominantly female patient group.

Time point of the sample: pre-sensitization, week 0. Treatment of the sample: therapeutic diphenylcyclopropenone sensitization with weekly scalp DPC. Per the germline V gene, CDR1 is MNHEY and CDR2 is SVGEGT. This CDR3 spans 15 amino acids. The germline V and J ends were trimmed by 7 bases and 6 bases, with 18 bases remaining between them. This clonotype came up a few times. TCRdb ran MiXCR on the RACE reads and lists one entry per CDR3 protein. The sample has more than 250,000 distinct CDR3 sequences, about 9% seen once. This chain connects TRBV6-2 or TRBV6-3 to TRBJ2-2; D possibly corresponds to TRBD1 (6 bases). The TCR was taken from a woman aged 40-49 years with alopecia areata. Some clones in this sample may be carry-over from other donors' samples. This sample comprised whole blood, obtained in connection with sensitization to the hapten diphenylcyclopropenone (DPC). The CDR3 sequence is CASTPGTHAPGELFF. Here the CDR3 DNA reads TGTGCCAGCACCCCCGGGACACACGCCCCCGGGGAGCTGTTTTTT.